The sequence of this T cell receptor beta chain was determined in a study of naive and memory T cell subsets. After the first PCR, alpha and beta chain libraries were processed separately. Two oligonucleotides, mixed equimolar, formed the beta constant-region primer covering TRBC1 and TRBC2. The ligated cDNA underwent four PCR rounds using SP2 and nested alpha and beta constant-region primers. TCRdb processed the UMI-ligation and nested PCR reads anew with MiXCR; each CDR3 protein has one entry. The sample carries just over 80,000 distinct CDR3 sequences, 9% recorded once. The V gene lost 4 bases and the J gene lost 10 bases, with 17 bases spanning the gap. This CDR3 has 14 residues. Germline CDR1 and CDR2: MGHRA and YSYEKL.

The sequencing sample was made of naive CD8+ T cells from blood. The rearrangement links TRBV4-1 to TRBJ2-1; the D gene could be TRBD1 or TRBD2 (5 bases each). This TCR was sampled from a human donor in good health. This CDR3 reads CASSPGPRGNEQFF. CDR3 coding DNA: TGCGCCAGCAGCCCGGGGCCCCGAGGTAACGAGCAGTTCTTC.